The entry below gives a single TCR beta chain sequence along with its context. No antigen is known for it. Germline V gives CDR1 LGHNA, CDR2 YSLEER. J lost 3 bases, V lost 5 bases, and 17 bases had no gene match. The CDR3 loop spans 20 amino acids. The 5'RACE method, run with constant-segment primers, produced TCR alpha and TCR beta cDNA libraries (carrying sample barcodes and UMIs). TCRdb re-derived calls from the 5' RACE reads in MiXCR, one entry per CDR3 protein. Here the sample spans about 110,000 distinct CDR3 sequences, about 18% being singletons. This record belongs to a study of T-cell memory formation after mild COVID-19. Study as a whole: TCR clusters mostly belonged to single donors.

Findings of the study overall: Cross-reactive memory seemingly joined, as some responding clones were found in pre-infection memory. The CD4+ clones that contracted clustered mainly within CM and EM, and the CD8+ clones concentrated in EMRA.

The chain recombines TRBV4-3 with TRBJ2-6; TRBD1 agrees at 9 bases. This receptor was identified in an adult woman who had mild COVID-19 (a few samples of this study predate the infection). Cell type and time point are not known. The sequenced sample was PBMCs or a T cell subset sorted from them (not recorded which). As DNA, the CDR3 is TGCGCCAGCAGCTACGACAGGGGGGCCCTTAGGGAGAGTGGGGCCAACGTCCTGACTTTC. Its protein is CASSYDRGALRESGANVLTF.